A selection of T cell receptor beta chains follows, all from one sample in a study of T-cell reconstitution after alpha-beta-depleted transplantation in children. TCRdb re-called the PCR reads through MiXCR, storing one row per CDR3 protein. The sample holds hundreds of thousands of distinct CDR3 sequences; around 25% are singletons and the top ten take approximately 2.5%. Here the sequenced sample was PBMCs, taken before TCRalphabeta/CD19-depleted stem cell transplant. The receptors shown here come from a girl aged 2 to 10 with Fanconi anemia, due to receive a stem cell transplant. The CDR3 runs from the conserved cysteine through the conserved F or W. D genes are given only for firm matches. Clone size, where shown, is once, few, many, or a class for clones that have expanded.

d_call	v_call	j_call	clone_size	cdr3_nt	cdr3_aa
.	TRBV6-5	TRBJ2-5	few	TGTGCCAGCAGTTATCTTCCAGAGGAGACCCAGTACTTC	CASSYLPEETQYF
.	TRBV20-1	TRBJ2-5	many	TGCAGTGCTAGAGCGGGGCAAGAGACCCAGTACTTC	CSARAGQETQYF
TRBD1	TRBV29-1	TRBJ1-2	.	TGCAGCGTTGTAGGGACAGGGAGTTACACCTTC	CSVVGTGSYTF
.	TRBV7-3	TRBJ2-2	few	TGTGCCAGCAGCACAAACAGATTTTTGAACACCGGGGAGCTGTTTTTT	CASSTNRFLNTGELFF
TRBD2	TRBV28	TRBJ2-1	few	TGTGCCAGCAGTCCCTCCCCAGGGACTAGCGGGATCGACTACAATGAGCAGTTCTTC	CASSPSPGTSGIDYNEQFF
TRBD1	TRBV29-1	TRBJ2-7	.	TGCAGCGTCGCACCGGGACAGGGGGCCGAGCAGTACTTC	CSVAPGQGAEQYF
TRBD2	TRBV7-2	TRBJ2-3	many	TGTGCCAGCAGCTCCATCCGACTAGCGATGGGCACAGATACGCAGTATTTT	CASSSIRLAMGTDTQYF
TRBD2	TRBV20-1	TRBJ2-5	few	TGCAGTGCTAGTCTGAGCGGGGGGCAGATGGAGACCCAGTACTTC	CSASLSGGQMETQYF
.	TRBV5-6	TRBJ2-5	few	TGTGCCAGCAGCTTGGTACAGCAAGAGACCCAGTACTTC	CASSLVQQETQYF
.	TRBV5-1	TRBJ2-7	many	TGCGCCAGCAGCCCGGGCGGGACTGGGTACGAGCAGTACTTC	CASSPGGTGYEQYF
TRBD2	TRBV2	TRBJ2-7	.	TGTGCCAGCATTAGAGTTTCGGCTAGCGGGAGATTCTACGAGCAGTACTTC	CASIRVSASGRFYEQYF
.	TRBV2	TRBJ1-2	.	TGTGCCAGCAGTGAAGTGAGTGCTGGCTACACCTTC	CASSEVSAGYTF
TRBD1	TRBV12-3/TRBV12-4	TRBJ2-3	.	TGTGCCAGCACCCTAGGGCAGGGGGCCGGAGATACGCAGTATTTT	CASTLGQGAGDTQYF
TRBD2	TRBV29-1	TRBJ2-7	.	TGCAGCGTTGGACCCATAGCGGGGGGGCTCTACGAGCAGTACTTC	CSVGPIAGGLYEQYF
.	TRBV29-1	TRBJ2-7	many	TGCAGCGTTTGGGGAGTGGGATACGAGCAGTACTTC	CSVWGVGYEQYF
.	TRBV29-1	TRBJ1-5	.	TGCAGCGTTGGGGGGATAAATCAGCCCCAGCATTTT	CSVGGINQPQHF
TRBD1	TRBV20-1	TRBJ2-3	.	TGCAGTGCTAGGATTCGACAGGGGGCGAGTTCAGATACGCAGTATTTT	CSARIRQGASSDTQYF
.	TRBV15	TRBJ2-7	many	TGTGCCACCAGCAGGGACGCAGCCTACGAGCAGTACTTC	CATSRDAAYEQYF
.	TRBV20-1	TRBJ1-2	many	TGCAGTGCGACCAGGGTCACAAACTATGGCTACACCTTC	CSATRVTNYGYTF
.	TRBV20-1	TRBJ2-7	.	TGCAGTGCTATAGGGGGGAACTACTACGAGCAGTACTTC	CSAIGGNYYEQYF
.	TRBV7-8	TRBJ2-1	many	TGTGCCAGCAGCTTAGTTTACTCCTACAATGAGCAGTTCTTC	CASSLVYSYNEQFF
TRBD2	TRBV20-1	TRBJ2-5	many	TGCAGTGCTAGAGGTGGGGGGACTAGCCCTCAAGAGACCCAGTACTTC	CSARGGGTSPQETQYF
.	TRBV7-2	TRBJ2-3	.	TGTGCCAGCAGCTTAGAGGGCAGGGGTCTTACAGATACGCAGTATTTT	CASSLEGRGLTDTQYF
.	TRBV12-5	TRBJ2-1	few	TGTGCTAGTGGTTTGGGCGGACCGGCTTACAATGAGCAGTTCTTC	CASGLGGPAYNEQFF
.	TRBV4-1	TRBJ2-3	.	TGCGCCAGCAGCCAAGAGGAATATCAGGGCCTCACAGATACGCAGTATTTT	CASSQEEYQGLTDTQYF
TRBD1	TRBV20-1	TRBJ2-1	.	TGCAGTGCGACGACAGGGTGGGGCAACAATGAGCAGTTCTTC	CSATTGWGNNEQFF
.	TRBV20-1	TRBJ2-7	once	TGCAGTGCCCTAGGGGGGACAGCGGAGACCTACGAGCAGTACTTC	CSALGGTAETYEQYF
.	TRBV10-3	TRBJ2-3	many	TGTGCCATCAAACGGGGGCCTAGCACAGATACGCAGTATTTT	CAIKRGPSTDTQYF
TRBD2	TRBV5-1	TRBJ2-1	.	TGCGCCAGCTTTAGGACCCCACAAGCGGGAGTTGTGAATGAGCAGTTCTTC	CASFRTPQAGVVNEQFF
TRBD2	TRBV4-2	TRBJ2-5	.	TGTGCCAGCAGCGAACTAGCGGGGGCGCTTTCAGGGGAGACCCAGTACTTC	CASSELAGALSGETQYF
.	TRBV20-1	TRBJ1-2	once	TGCAGTGCTACGGGCAGGGATAGCTATGGCTACACCTTC	CSATGRDSYGYTF
TRBD2	TRBV20-1	TRBJ2-1	many	TGCAGTGCTGAGGGTAGCGGGGTTTCCTACAATGAGCAGTTCTTC	CSAEGSGVSYNEQFF
.	TRBV5-1	TRBJ1-2	.	TGCGCCAGCAGCTTGGGGACAGCATTATACTATGGCTACACCTTC	CASSLGTALYYGYTF
TRBD1	TRBV12-3/TRBV12-4	TRBJ2-2	.	TGTGCCAGCAGAAGGGGGCCCGGGGAGCTGTTTTTT	CASRRGPGELFF
.	TRBV7-2	TRBJ2-3	.	TGTGCCAGCAGCTTAGCTGCCTACACAGATACGCAGTATTTT	CASSLAAYTDTQYF
.	TRBV20-1	TRBJ2-7	many	TGCAGTGCTGCGGGTGGGAGACAGTTCTTTTACGAGCAGTACTTC	CSAAGGRQFFYEQYF
.	TRBV5-1	TRBJ2-6	few	TGCGCCAGCAGCTTTGGGCGGGGCTCTGGGGCCAACGTCCTGACTTTC	CASSFGRGSGANVLTF
TRBD1	TRBV20-1	TRBJ1-4	.	TGCAGTGCTAGAGATCGGACAGGGGATGAAAAACTGTTTTTT	CSARDRTGDEKLFF
TRBD2	TRBV6-5	TRBJ2-1	many	TGTGCCAGCAGTCGTGACTGGCGGGAGGGGGGCCGGCAGTTCTTC	CASSRDWREGGRQFF
.	TRBV24-1	TRBJ2-1	many	TGTGCCACCAGTCTCGGAGGGACAGAGTACAATGAGCAGTTCTTC	CATSLGGTEYNEQFF
TRBD1	TRBV5-1	TRBJ1-5	.	TGCGCCAGCAGCGAGACAGGGGCTCCTTCCTGGCCCCAGCATTTT	CASSETGAPSWPQHF
.	TRBV20-1	TRBJ2-3	.	TGCAGTGCTAGAGACGGGGGGCGCACAGATACGCAGTATTTT	CSARDGGRTDTQYF
.	TRBV7-2	TRBJ2-5	.	TGTGCCAGCAGCTTAGCCCGGGGGGCCGGGGAGACCCAGTACTTC	CASSLARGAGETQYF
.	TRBV28	TRBJ2-3	.	TGTGCCAGCAGTTCTTTGAGGGGCTTTAACACAGATACGCAGTATTTT	CASSSLRGFNTDTQYF
.	TRBV7-2	TRBJ2-7	.	TGTGCCAGCAGCTTAACTTCCCATCTAGCTGTCTACGAGCAGTACTTC	CASSLTSHLAVYEQYF
TRBD1	TRBV29-1	TRBJ2-3	many	TGCAGCGTTGCCTCCGGGACAGGTAGCACAGATACGCAGTATTTT	CSVASGTGSTDTQYF
.	TRBV28	TRBJ2-7	.	TGTGCCAGCAGTTTCTCGGACTACGAGCAGTACTTC	CASSFSDYEQYF
.	TRBV2	TRBJ1-2	many	TGTGCCAGCAGGGCAGATAACTATGGCTACACCTTC	CASRADNYGYTF
.	TRBV20-1	TRBJ2-7	.	TGCAGTGCTAGAGGGAGTGGCTCCTACGAGCAGTACTTC	CSARGSGSYEQYF
.	TRBV9	TRBJ2-2	many	TGTGCCAGCAGCGTAGAAAGGGCGAACACCGGGGAGCTGTTTTTT	CASSVERANTGELFF
TRBD2	TRBV6-1	TRBJ2-1	.	TGTGCCAGCAGAAGAAGCGGGGGGACCTACAATGAGCAGTTCTTC	CASRRSGGTYNEQFF
TRBD2	TRBV20-1	TRBJ2-5	.	TGCAGTGCTATCCTTACTGCGGGGACTAAGGAGACCCAGTACTTC	CSAILTAGTKETQYF